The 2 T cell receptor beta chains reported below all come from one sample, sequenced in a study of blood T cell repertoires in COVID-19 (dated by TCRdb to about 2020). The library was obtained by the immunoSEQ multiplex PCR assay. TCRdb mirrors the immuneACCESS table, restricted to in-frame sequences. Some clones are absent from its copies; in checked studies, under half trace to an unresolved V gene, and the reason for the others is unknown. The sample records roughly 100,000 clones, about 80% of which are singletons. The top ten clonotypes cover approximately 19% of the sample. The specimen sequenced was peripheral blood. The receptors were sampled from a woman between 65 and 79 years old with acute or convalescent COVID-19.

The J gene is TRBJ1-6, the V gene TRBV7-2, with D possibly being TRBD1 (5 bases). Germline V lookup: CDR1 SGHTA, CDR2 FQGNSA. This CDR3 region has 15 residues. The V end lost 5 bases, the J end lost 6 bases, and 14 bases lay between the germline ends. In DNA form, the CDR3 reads TGTGCCAGCAGCACGTCGGTGGGGCCTAATTCACCCCTCCACTTT. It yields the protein CASSTSVGPNSPLHF.

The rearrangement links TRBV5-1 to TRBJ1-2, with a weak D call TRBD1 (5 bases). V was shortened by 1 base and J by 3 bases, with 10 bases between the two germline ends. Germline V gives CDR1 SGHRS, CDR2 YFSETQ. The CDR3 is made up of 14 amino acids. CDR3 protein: CASSLTQGDYGYTF. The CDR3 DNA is TGCGCCAGCAGCTTGACCCAGGGTGACTATGGCTACACCTTC.